The T cell receptor beta chain under discussion was sequenced for a study of T cell responses to AZD1222 COVID-19 vaccine. Generated by immunoSEQ multiplex PCR, the TCRdb table keeps only in-frame clones and is missing some. The repertoire holds around 60,000 clones, with about nine tenths as singletons. A word on this clone: Its matching antigen is unknown.

General study points: Breadth and depth of Spike-specific TCRs rose after two AZD1222 doses. Repertoire sampling was restricted to post-peak T cell response timepoints. The span of vaccine-associated CD4 TCRs extended across spike, with dominance at 160-218 and 743-854.

The germline CDR1 and CDR2 sequences are LNHDA and SQIVND (reference sequence). V lost 3 bases and J lost 9, with 9 bases in between. The CDR3 totals 11 residues. The chain is built from TRBV19 and TRBJ2-7; D is unresolved. The source is an adult who received the MenACWY meningococcal vaccine as a control. This material consisted of peripheral blood, taken 28 days after the second dose of the MenACWY control vaccine. This CDR3 is CASSIDVRQYF. The CDR3 DNA sequence: TGTGCCAGTAGTATCGACGTCCGGCAGTACTTC.